This T cell receptor (beta chain) appears in the sequencing data of a study of T cell changes during pregnancy in multiple sclerosis. V was pared by 3 bases and J by 3 bases, with 3 bases of the junction left unmatched. CDR3 size: 14 residues. CDR1 is KGHSH and CDR2 is LQKENI in the germline V gene. Method: immunoSEQ multiplex PCR; TCRdb's copy keeps in-frame clones and lacks some. In the table there are some 60,000 clones, 93% of which are singletons. Sequenced material: peripheral blood, taken after pregnancy. The J gene is TRBJ2-7, the V gene TRBV18; 9 bases line up with TRBD2. The clonotype originates from a female donor with multiple sclerosis, enrolled in a pregnancy study. The CDR3 is CASSPLAGNYEQYF. The CDR3 bases are TGTGCCAGCTCACCTCTAGCGGGGAACTACGAGCAGTACTTC.